This record looks at one T cell receptor beta chain sequence and its context. This clonotype has a count of ten or more. What this receptor recognizes is not known. No base-level quality is on record; no much larger clone is a single base apart. This sample was taken from a study of T cells after yellow fever vaccination (dated 2019 in TCRdb). Looking at the study overall: The SMART-Seq v4 Ultra Low Input RNA kit was used to prepare libraries from fractions with low cell numbers. Bulk PBMC replicates and cell subsets were isolated from blood drawn at multiple timepoints before and after both primary and secondary immunization. To track T-cell clones before and after primary and booster YFV17D yellow fever vaccination, bulk TCR alpha and beta repertoires were sequenced longitudinally. Two healthy male donors, one aged 18 to 30 and one aged 30 to 39 years, were included in the cohort.

Overall study results and their limits: Computational filtering was needed because FACS-sorted repertoires could contain abundant contaminating clonotypes from the bulk population. The study included only a couple of donors, which limits how far the findings can be generalized. Most clones expanded after primary vaccination (approximately 97% of CD4 and 88% of CD8) were re-detected after the booster, suggesting that broad memory maintenance occurred. Compared with the primary T-cell response, the secondary T-cell response was faster but weaker, reaching its peak on day 5 rather than on day 15. A small fraction of clonotypes appeared in both the CD4 and CD8 compartments, likely as a result of convergent recombination.

TCR cDNA was synthesized by 5'RACE template switching, through which a universal primer site and unique molecular identifiers were introduced. Priming for cDNA synthesis came from both the TCR alpha and TCR beta constant segments. Library amplification used two PCR steps, and the second PCR step added sample barcodes and sequencing adapters. Sequencing of libraries was performed on Illumina HiSeq 2500 (2x100 bp) or NovaSeq (2x150 bp). For the original study's pipeline: MIGEC was used to demultiplex reads and collapse the reads into UMI consensus sequences, and MiXCR was used for V(D)J alignment. Vaccine-responding clonotypes were identified with edgeR using replicate PBMC samples, with FDR below 0.01 and a log2 fold change above 5 up to day 15 being required. Each bulk clonotype was labeled CD4 or CD8 based on which sequenced repertoire, CD4 or CD8, contained the clonotype at higher abundance. TCRdb redid the processing of the public reads, applying fastp at Q25 and MiXCR, and retained in-frame beta chains. Duplicate CDR3 protein sequences are folded into a single record with the most common DNA and genes. V and J calls and clone size were set by TCRdb, not the authors. Across this sample there are 60,000 to 75,000 distinct CDR3 sequences, with about 6% seen only once. The ten largest make up 37% of the sample.

CDR1 and CDR2, looked up from the germline V gene (reference sequence), are LNHDA and SQIVND. There are 16 amino acids in the CDR3, from cysteine to phenylalanine inclusive. Of the read, only the CDR3 DNA is kept; its 48 bases are in frame from base 1. A distance of 16 bases separates the germline ends of V and J, which lose 5 bases and 0 bases respectively. Read against the paper, the sample's treatment or condition label means: live attenuated yellow fever vaccine strain. A standard Ficoll-Paque protocol was used to isolate PBMCs from peripheral blood. CD4 and CD8 T-cell fractions were isolated with Dynabeads CD4 and CD8 positive selection kits. TriZol was used to extract RNA from bulk PBMCs, from CD4 and CD8 fractions, and from dextramer-positive and dextramer-negative fractions.

The sample in question was CD8+ T cells sorted from PBMCs, obtained roughly 47 days after the first yellow fever vaccination. The clonotype originates from a man aged 18 to 35 who received the YFV17D yellow fever vaccine. This chain is built from TRBV19 and TRBJ1-2; the D gene remains uncertain. The base sequence is TGTGCCAGTAGTGCCCGGGCCTACGAGGCTAACTATGGCTACACCTTC. It translates to CASSARAYEANYGYTF.